Sequencing of this T cell receptor beta chain was carried out in a study of cytomegalovirus exposure and HLA in healthy donors. PCR was performed using 60 Vbeta and 13 Jbeta primers. The data were produced by immunoSEQ multiplex PCR, yet TCRdb's version contains in-frame clones alone and is incomplete. The sample includes over 100,000 clones, about 86% of them seen just once. The CDR3 totals 14 residues. The V end lost 6 bases, the J end lost 1 base, and 10 bases lay between the germline ends. Per germline, CDR1 MNHEY and CDR2 SMNVEV (reference sequence). Sequences were obtained from PBMCs. This receptor was identified in a woman in her twenties or thirties in good health and CMV-seronegative. The V and J genes are TRBV27 and TRBJ1-5, with D unresolved. CDR3 residues: CASRPPGSNQPQHF. CDR3 DNA sequence: TGTGCCAGCAGGCCCCCCGGGAGCAATCAGCCCCAGCATTTT.